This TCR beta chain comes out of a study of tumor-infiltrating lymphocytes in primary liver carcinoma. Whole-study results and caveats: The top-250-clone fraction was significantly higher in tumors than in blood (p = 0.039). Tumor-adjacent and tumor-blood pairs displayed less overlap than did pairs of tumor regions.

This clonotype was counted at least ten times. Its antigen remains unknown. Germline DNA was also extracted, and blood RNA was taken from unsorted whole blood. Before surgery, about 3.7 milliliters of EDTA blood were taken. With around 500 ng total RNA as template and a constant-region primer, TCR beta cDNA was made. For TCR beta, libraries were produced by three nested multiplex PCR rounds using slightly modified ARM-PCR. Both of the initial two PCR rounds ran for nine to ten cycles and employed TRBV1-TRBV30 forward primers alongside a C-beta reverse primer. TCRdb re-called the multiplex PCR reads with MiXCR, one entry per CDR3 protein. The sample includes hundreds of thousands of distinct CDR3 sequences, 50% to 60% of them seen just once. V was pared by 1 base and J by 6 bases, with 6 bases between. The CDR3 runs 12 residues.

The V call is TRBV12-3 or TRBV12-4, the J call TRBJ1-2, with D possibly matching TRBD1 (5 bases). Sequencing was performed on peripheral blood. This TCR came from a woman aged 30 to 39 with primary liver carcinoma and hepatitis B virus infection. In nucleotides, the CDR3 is TGTGCCAGCAGTTTAGTAGGGGATGGCTACACCTTC. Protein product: CASSLVGDGYTF.